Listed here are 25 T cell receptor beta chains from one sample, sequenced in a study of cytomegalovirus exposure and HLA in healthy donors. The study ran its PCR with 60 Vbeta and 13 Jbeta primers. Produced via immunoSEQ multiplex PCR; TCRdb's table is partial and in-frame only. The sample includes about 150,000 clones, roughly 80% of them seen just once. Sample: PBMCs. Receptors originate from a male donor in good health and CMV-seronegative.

In nucleotides, the CDR3 is TGTGCCATCAGTGAGGCGCGGGATAGCGCAGATACGCAGTATTTT. This sequence encodes CAISEARDSADTQYF. The genes are TRBV10-3 and TRBJ2-3; D is possibly TRBD2 (6 bases). Trimming took off 2 bases at V and 4 bases at J, with 13 bases between the two ends. The CDR3 runs to 15 residues. Per germline, CDR1 ENHRY and CDR2 SYGVKD.

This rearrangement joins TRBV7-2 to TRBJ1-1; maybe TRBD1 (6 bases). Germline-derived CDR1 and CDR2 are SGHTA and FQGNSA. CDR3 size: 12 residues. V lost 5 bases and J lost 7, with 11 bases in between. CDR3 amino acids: CASSLTGLEAFF. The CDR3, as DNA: TGTGCCAGCAGCCTCACAGGGCTTGAAGCTTTCTTT.

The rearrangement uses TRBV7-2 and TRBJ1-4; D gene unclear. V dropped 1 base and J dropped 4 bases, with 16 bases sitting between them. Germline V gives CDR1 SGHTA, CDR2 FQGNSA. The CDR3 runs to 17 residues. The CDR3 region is CASSLGGWGGGNEKLFF. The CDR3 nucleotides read TGTGCCAGCAGCTTAGGTGGTTGGGGAGGAGGTAATGAAAAACTGTTTTTT.

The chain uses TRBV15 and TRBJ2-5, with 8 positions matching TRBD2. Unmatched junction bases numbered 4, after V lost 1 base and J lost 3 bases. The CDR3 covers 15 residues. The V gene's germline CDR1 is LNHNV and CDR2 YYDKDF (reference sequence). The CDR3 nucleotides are TGTGCCACCAGCAGAGGTGAAGCGGGAGAAGAGACCCAGTACTTC. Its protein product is CATSRGEAGEETQYF.

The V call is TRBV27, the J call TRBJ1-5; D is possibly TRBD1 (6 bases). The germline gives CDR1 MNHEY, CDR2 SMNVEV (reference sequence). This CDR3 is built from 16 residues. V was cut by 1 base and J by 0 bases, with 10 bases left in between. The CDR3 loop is CASSLLGGYSNQPQHF. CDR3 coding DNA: TGTGCCAGCAGTTTATTAGGGGGTTATAGCAATCAGCCCCAGCATTTT.

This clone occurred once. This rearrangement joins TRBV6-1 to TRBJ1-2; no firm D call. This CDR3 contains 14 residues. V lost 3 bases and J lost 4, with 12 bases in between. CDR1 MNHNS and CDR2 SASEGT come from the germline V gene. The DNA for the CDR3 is TGTGCCAGCAGTGAGAGGGCAATCTCCTATGGCTACACCTTC. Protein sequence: CASSERAISYGYTF.

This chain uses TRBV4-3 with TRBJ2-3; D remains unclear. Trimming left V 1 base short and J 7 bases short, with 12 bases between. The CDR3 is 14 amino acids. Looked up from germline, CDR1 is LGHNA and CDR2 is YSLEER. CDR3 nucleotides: TGCGCCAGCAGCCAAGGACATGAATGGTATACGCAGTATTTT. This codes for CASSQGHEWYTQYF.

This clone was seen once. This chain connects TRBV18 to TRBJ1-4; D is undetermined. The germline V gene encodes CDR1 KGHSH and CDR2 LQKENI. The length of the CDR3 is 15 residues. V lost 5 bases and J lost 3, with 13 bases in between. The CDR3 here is CASSELARANEKLFF. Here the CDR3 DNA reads TGTGCCAGCTCAGAGTTAGCGAGAGCTAATGAAAAACTGTTTTTT.

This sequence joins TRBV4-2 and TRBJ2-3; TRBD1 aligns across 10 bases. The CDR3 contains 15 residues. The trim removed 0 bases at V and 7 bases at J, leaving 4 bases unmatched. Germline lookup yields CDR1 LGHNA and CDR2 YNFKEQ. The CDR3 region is CASSQEGTGAHTQYF. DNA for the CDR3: TGTGCCAGCAGCCAAGAAGGGACAGGGGCCCATACGCAGTATTTT.

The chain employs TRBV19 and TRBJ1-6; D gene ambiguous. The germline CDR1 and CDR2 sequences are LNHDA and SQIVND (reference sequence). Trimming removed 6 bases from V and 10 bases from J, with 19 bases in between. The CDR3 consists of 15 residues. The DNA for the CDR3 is TGTGCCAGTAGCAGTGGGTCCGGCTACAGATCACCCCTCCACTTT. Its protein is CASSSGSGYRSPLHF.

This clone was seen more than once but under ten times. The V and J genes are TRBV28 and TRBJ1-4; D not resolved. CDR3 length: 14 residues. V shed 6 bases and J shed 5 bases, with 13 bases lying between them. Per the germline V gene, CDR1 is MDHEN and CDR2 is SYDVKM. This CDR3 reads CASRNGGLNEKLFF. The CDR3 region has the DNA TGTGCCAGCAGAAATGGAGGGCTCAATGAAAAACTGTTTTTT.

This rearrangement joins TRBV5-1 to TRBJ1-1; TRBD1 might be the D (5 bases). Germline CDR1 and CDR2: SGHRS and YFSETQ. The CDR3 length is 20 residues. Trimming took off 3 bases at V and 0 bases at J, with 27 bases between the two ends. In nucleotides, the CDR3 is TGCGCCAGCAGCTCAAGGGCATCGGGGGACGGATGGAGGATGAACACTGAAGCTTTCTTT. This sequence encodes CASSSRASGDGWRMNTEAFF.

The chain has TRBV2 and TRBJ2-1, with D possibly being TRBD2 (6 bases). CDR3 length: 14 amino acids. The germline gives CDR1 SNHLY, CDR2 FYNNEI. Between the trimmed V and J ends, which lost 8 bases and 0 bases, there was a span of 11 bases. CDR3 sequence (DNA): TGTGCCAGCGGGCGGGATAGCTCCTACAATGAGCAGTTCTTC. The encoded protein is CASGRDSSYNEQFF.

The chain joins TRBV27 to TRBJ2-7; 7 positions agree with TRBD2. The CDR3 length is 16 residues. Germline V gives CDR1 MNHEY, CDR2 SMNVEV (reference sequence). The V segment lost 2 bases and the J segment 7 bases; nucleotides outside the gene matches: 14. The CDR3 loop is CASSLSRDYPEREQYF. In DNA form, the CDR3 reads TGTGCCAGCAGTTTAAGCCGGGACTACCCCGAGCGGGAGCAGTACTTC.

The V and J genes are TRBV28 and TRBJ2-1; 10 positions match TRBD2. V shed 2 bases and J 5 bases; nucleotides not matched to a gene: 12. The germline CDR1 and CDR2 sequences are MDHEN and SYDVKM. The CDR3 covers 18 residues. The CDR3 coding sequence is TGTGCCAGCAGTTTAACTAGCGGGGTCCTCTTTCACAACAATGAGCAGTTCTTC. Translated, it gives CASSLTSGVLFHNNEQFF.

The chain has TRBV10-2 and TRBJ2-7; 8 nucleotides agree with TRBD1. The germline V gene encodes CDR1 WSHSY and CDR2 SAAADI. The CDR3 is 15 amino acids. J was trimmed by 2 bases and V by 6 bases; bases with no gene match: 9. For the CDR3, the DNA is TGCGCCAGCAGCAAAAGGACAGGGATCACCTACGAGCAGTACTTC. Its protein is CASSKRTGITYEQYF.

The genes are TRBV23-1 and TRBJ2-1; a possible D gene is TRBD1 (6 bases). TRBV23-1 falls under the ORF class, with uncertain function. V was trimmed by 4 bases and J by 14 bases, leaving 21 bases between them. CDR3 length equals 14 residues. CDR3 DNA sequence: TGCGCCAGCAGTCCACGGACAGCTTTCGCAGGAGAGTTCTTC. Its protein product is CASSPRTAFAGEFF.

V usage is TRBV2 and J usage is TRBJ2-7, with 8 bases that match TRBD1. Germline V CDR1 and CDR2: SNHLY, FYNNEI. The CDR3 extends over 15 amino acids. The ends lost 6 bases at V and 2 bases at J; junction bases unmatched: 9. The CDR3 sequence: CASRDTLTGAYEQYF. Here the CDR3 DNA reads TGTGCCAGCAGAGATACTTTGACAGGGGCCTACGAGCAGTACTTC.

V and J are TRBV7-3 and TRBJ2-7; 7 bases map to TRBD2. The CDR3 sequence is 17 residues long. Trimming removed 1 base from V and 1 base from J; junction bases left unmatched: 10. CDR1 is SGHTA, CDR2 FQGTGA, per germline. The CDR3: CASSLMGGGPESYEQYF. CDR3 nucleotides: TGTGCCAGCAGCTTAATGGGGGGAGGGCCTGAATCCTACGAGCAGTACTTC.

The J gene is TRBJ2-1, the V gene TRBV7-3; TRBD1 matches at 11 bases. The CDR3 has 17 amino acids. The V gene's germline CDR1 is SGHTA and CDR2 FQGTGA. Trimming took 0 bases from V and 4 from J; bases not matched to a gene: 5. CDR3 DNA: TGTGCCAGCAGCTTAACCCCCGGACAGGGGGCGTACAATGAGCAGTTCTTC. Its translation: CASSLTPGQGAYNEQFF.

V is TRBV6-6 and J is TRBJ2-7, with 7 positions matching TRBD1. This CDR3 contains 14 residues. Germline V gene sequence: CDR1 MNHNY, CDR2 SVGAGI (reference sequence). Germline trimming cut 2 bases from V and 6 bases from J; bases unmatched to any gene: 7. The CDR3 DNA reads TGTGCCAGCAGTTACGGTGACAGGGCGGGCGAGCAGTACTTC. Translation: CASSYGDRAGEQYF.

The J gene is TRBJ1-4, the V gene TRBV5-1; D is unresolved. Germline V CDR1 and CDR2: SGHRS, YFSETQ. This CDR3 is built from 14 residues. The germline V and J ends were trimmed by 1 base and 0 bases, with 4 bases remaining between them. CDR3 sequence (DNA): TGCGCCAGCAGCTTGACAACAACTAATGAAAAACTGTTTTTT. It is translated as CASSLTTTNEKLFF.

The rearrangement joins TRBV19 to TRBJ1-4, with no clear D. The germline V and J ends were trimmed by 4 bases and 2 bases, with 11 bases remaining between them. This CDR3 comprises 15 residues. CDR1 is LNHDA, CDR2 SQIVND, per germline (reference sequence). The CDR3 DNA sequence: TGTGCCAGTAGTAACCCGAGGCTTACTAATGAAAAACTGTTTTTT. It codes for CASSNPRLTNEKLFF.

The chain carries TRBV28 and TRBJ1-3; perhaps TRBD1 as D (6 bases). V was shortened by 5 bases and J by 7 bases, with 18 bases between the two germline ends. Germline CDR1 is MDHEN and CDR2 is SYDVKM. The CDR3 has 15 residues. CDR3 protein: CASSISPRGGNTIYF. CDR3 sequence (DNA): TGTGCCAGCAGTATCTCTCCCAGGGGCGGTAACACCATATATTTT.

CDR3 protein: CSIYQGAGETQYF. The CDR3 DNA sequence: TGCAGCATCTACCAAGGGGCCGGAGAGACCCAGTACTTC. The chain employs TRBV29-1 and TRBJ2-5; D possibly corresponds to TRBD1 (5 bases). Germline loops: CDR1 SQVTM, CDR2 ANQGSEA. Deletions cut 8 bases from V and 4 bases from J, with 17 bases between. The CDR3 runs 13 residues.